This T cell receptor beta chain was obtained from a study of T cells after somatic rescue of genetic block. Only in-frame clones appear in the TCRdb table, and some are missing; sequencing was by immunoSEQ multiplex PCR. The repertoire holds about 120,000 clones, with about nine tenths as singletons. Trimming stripped 4 bases from V and 4 bases from J, with 10 bases between. This CDR3 has 13 residues. Germline V gene sequence: CDR1 ENHRY, CDR2 SYGVKD. Sequenced sample: peripheral blood mononuclear cells (PBMCs). This chain uses TRBV10-3 with TRBJ1-2; D gene unclear. The sequence derives from a woman between 18 and 30 years old. The CDR3 protein is CAISGRDPYGYTF. The CDR3 DNA is TGTGCCATCAGTGGCCGGGATCCCTATGGCTACACCTTC.